Sequencing of this TCR beta chain was carried out in a study of chemoradiotherapy in HPV16-positive cancers. Generated by immunoSEQ multiplex PCR, the TCRdb table keeps only in-frame clones and is missing some. The table lists roughly 2,000 clones, roughly 69% of them singletons. V lost 6 bases to trimming and J lost 3 bases, with 13 bases between them. This CDR3 has 14 residues. Germline V CDR1 and CDR2: MNHEY, SVGAGI. The chain employs TRBV6-5 and TRBJ2-3, with D maybe TRBD1 (6 bases). This clonotype originated in a human donor with HPV-associated anogenital cancer. This specimen was tumor tissue, taken from a patient who underwent chemoradiotherapy. CDR3 region: CASSPTGKTDTQYF. The CDR3 DNA reads TGTGCCAGCAGCCCGACAGGAAAGACAGATACGCAGTATTTT.